Sequencing of this T cell receptor (beta chain) was carried out in a study of T cells in Graves' hyperthyroidism and ophthalmopathy. Study as a whole: Initial diagnosis, before any treatment, was when peripheral blood was collected. Study-level findings and limits: In blood, most of the thyroid clonotypes expanded above 0.001 were also present.

This clonotype appeared many times. Its antigen is not known. The investigators amplified TCR beta CDR3 regions from RNA transcripts. During a first-round RT-PCR of the TCR CDR3, the HTBI primer set was used. From the multiplex PCR reads, TCRdb called clonotypes with MiXCR, one entry per CDR3 protein. The table includes 300,000 to 450,000 distinct CDR3 sequences, roughly 14% detected once. The CDR3 is 15 amino acids. The V gene end was trimmed by 1 base and the J gene end by 9 bases; junction bases not matched to a gene: 7. The V gene's germline CDR1 is KGHSH and CDR2 LQKENI. What was sequenced was blood. The TCR was taken from a woman in her sixties with Graves' hyperthyroidism. The V call is TRBV18, the J call TRBJ2-1; 9 nucleotides agree with TRBD2. This CDR3 is CASSPRGLAGGEQFF. The CDR3, as DNA: TGTGCCAGCTCACCACGGGGACTAGCAGGGGGTGAGCAGTTCTTC. Together with reference TRBV18 and TRBJ2-1, the CDR3 gives the full variable domain: NAGVMQNPRHLVRRRGQEARLRCSPMKGHSHVYWYRQLPEEGLKFMVYLQKENIIDESGMPKERFSAEFPKEGPSILRIQQVVRGDSAAYFCASSPRGLAGGEQFFGPGTRLTVL.